The clone carrying this T cell receptor (beta chain) was observed many times. These data originate in a study of CD8+CD57+ T cells in acquired aplastic anemia. Profiles of TCR beta VDJ and CDR3 were generated from a genomic DNA template. TCRdb re-analysed the reads in MiXCR, keeping a single row per CDR3 protein. The sample includes 150,000 to 200,000 distinct CDR3 sequences, over 40% seen only once; the top ten take 2.5% to 4%. Germline values: CDR1 SGHRS, CDR2 YFSETQ. The CDR3 runs to 14 residues. The J segment lost 4 bases and the V segment lost 4 bases, leaving 6 bases of the junction unmatched. Patients chosen for sequencing had CD8+CD57+ cells that had expanded, as shown by flow cytometry.

Sequencing was done on a sample of sorted CD4+, CD8+, or CD8+CD57+ T cells (not recorded which) from PBMCs. The receptor's source is a human donor with aplastic anemia. The chain is built from TRBV5-1 and TRBJ1-2; 8 positions match TRBD1. CDR3 sequence reads: CASSTGGQGYGYTF. The CDR3 coding sequence is TGCGCCAGCAGCACAGGAGGACAGGGCTATGGCTACACCTTC.